These 17 T cell receptor beta chains originate from one sample sequenced in a study of T-cell reconstitution after alpha-beta-depleted transplantation in children. Preparing the TCRbeta library involved the use of unique molecular identifiers. TCRdb reanalysed the PCR reads using MiXCR and keeps one entry per CDR3 protein. The sample carries roughly 49,000 distinct CDR3 sequences, around a tenth recorded once. The material was PBMCs, mostly from graft donor cells, obtained 60 days after TCRalphabeta/CD19-depleted stem cell transplant. All receptors derive from a male patient aged 2-10 years who had a stem cell transplant for chronic granulomatous disease, so the T cells may come from the graft donor.

This clonotype was observed many times. This chain joins TRBV7-8 and TRBJ2-7; 8 bases agree with TRBD2. The CDR3 is made up of 16 amino acids. The ends lost 5 bases at V and 6 bases at J; junction bases unmatched: 15. Germline loops: CDR1 SGHVS, CDR2 FQNEAQ. This CDR3 reads CASSTTPSGRWGEQYF. The CDR3 DNA is TGTGCCAGCAGCACTACTCCCAGCGGGAGATGGGGCGAGCAGTACTTC.

In this sample, this clonotype turned up a few times. The chain couples TRBV18 to TRBJ2-1, with TRBD2 matching 12 bases. The V segment lost 3 bases and the J segment 5 bases; nucleotides outside the gene matches: 5. This CDR3 has 16 residues. Germline V gene lookup returns CDR1 KGHSH and CDR2 LQKENI. CDR3 in DNA: TGTGCCAGCTCACCGACGACTAGCGGGAGCCACAATGAGCAGTTCTTC. Translated: CASSPTTSGSHNEQFF.

This clonotype was counted between two and nine times. CDR3 sequence (DNA): TGTGCCAGCAGCTCGACAGGGGGCGGCGGTGGAAACACCATATATTTT. Its translation is CASSSTGGGGGNTIYF. This chain uses TRBV7-9 with TRBJ1-3, with 10 positions matching TRBD1. This CDR3 region has 16 residues. Germline CDR1 is SEHNR and CDR2 is FQNEAQ (reference sequence). Trimming removed 4 bases from V and 3 bases from J; junction bases left unmatched: 6.

CDR3 DNA: TGTGCCAGCAGCTTAGCGGGGGGGCGGGATGAAAAACTGTTTTTT. Translation: CASSLAGGRDEKLFF. This sequence joins TRBV7-2 and TRBJ1-4; weak D call: TRBD1 (6 bases). There are 15 residues in the CDR3. Per the germline V gene, CDR1 is SGHTA and CDR2 is FQGNSA. V was clipped by 0 bases and J by 6 bases, with 11 bases between them.

The chain has TRBV7-3 and TRBJ1-1; D remains ambiguous. The length of the CDR3 is 13 residues. V lost 1 base and J 1 base, leaving 4 bases between the germline ends. In germline, CDR1 is SGHTA, CDR2 FQGTGA. The CDR3 spells CASSLNWNTEAFF. The CDR3 bases are TGTGCCAGCAGCTTAAATTGGAACACTGAAGCTTTCTTT. The complete variable domain, with remaining parts taken from reference TRBV7-3 and TRBJ1-1, reads GAGVSQTPSNKVTEKGKYVELRCDPISGHTALYWYRQSLGQGPEFLIYFQGTGAADDSGLPNDRFFAVRPEGSVSTLKIQRTERGDSAVYLCASSLNWNTEAFFGQGTRLTVV.

This clonotype was found many times. This chain links TRBV27 with TRBJ1-1; D may be TRBD1 (6 bases). The CDR3 sequence is 15 residues long. V lost 6 bases to trimming and J lost 6 bases, with 20 bases between them. Germline V gene lookup returns CDR1 MNHEY and CDR2 SMNVEV (reference sequence). The CDR3 loop reads CASSRGSGGRAEAFF. The CDR3 nucleotides read TGTGCCAGCAGCAGGGGATCGGGGGGAAGGGCTGAAGCTTTCTTT.

This clonotype was counted at least ten times. The gene calls are TRBV7-8 and TRBJ2-1, with D perhaps matching TRBD2 (6 bases). The CDR3 runs to 14 residues. CDR1 is SGHVS, CDR2 FQNEAQ, per germline. V lost 4 bases to trimming and J lost 1 base, with 8 bases between them. The CDR3 reads CASSWGESYNEQFF. CDR3 DNA sequence: TGTGCCAGCAGCTGGGGGGAGTCCTACAATGAGCAGTTCTTC.

The chain couples TRBV30 to TRBJ2-7, with 9 bases lining up with TRBD1. Germline V gives CDR1 GTSNPN, CDR2 SVGIG (reference sequence). The V segment lost 3 bases and the J segment 7 bases; nucleotides outside the gene matches: 10. The CDR3 is 14 residues long. The CDR3 here is CAWRSQGAPGEQYF. DNA of the CDR3: TGTGCCTGGAGATCACAGGGGGCGCCGGGGGAGCAGTACTTC.

This clonotype occurred many times. The chain joins TRBV7-9 to TRBJ2-2; D remains ambiguous. This CDR3 has 15 residues. V was pared by 6 bases and J by 0 bases, with 11 bases between. Germline CDR1 SEHNR, CDR2 FQNEAQ (reference sequence). CDR3 sequence: CASRWTVANTGELFF. CDR3 DNA: TGTGCCAGCAGATGGACGGTCGCGAACACCGGGGAGCTGTTTTTT.

The chain links TRBV2 to TRBJ2-2; D perhaps matches TRBD2 (5 bases). The V and J ends lost 6 bases and 5 bases respectively, with 7 bases between them. Germline CDR1 SNHLY, CDR2 FYNNEI. CDR3 length: 12 residues. CDR3 sequence (DNA): TGTGCCAGCAGCGCGGGTACCGGGGAGCTGTTTTTT. Protein product: CASSAGTGELFF.

This clonotype was counted many times. The chain is built from TRBV5-1 and TRBJ2-7; the D gene is possibly TRBD1 (5 bases). Trimming took 0 bases from V and 6 from J, leaving 16 bases between them. CDR1 is SGHRS and CDR2 is YFSETQ in the germline V gene. This CDR3 has 15 amino acids. The CDR3 DNA sequence: TGCGCCAGCAGCTTGGAGGGGTCAGCCCTGTCCGAGCAGTACTTC. Residues: CASSLEGSALSEQYF.

At least ten counts were recorded for this clonotype. The rearrangement links TRBV29-1 to TRBJ2-5; unclear D gene. Germline CDR1 reads SQVTM; CDR2 reads ANQGSEA. The V and J ends lost 5 bases and 1 base respectively, with 11 bases between them. The CDR3 extends over 13 amino acids. CDR3 sequence: CSVTPPSQETQYF. CDR3 in DNA: TGCAGCGTTACACCCCCCAGCCAAGAGACCCAGTACTTC.

This clonotype was observed at least ten times. This chain joins TRBV27 and TRBJ2-7; 7 bases are shared with TRBD1. CDR3 size: 13 residues. In germline, CDR1 is MNHEY, CDR2 SMNVEV (reference sequence). Trimming removed 3 bases from V and 3 bases from J; junction bases left unmatched: 2. The CDR3 reads CASSFSGGYEQYF. For the CDR3, the DNA is TGTGCCAGCAGTTTTTCAGGGGGCTACGAGCAGTACTTC.

The chain couples TRBV18 to TRBJ2-5; 7 bases are a match to TRBD1. V lost 3 bases, J lost 5 bases, and 9 bases stayed unmatched. CDR3 length equals 15 residues. The germline CDR1 and CDR2 sequences are KGHSH and LQKENI. DNA for the CDR3: TGTGCCAGCTCACCGAAAATACAGGGGAGTGAGACCCAGTACTTC. Translated: CASSPKIQGSETQYF.

The CDR3 DNA reads as TGCGCCAGCAGCTTGCCCGGGTCGGGCCCATGGTCCTACGAGCAGTACTTC. Its translation: CASSLPGSGPWSYEQYF. The chain has TRBV5-1 and TRBJ2-7; no definite D call. V gave up 1 base and J gave up 1 base, with 18 bases separating them. The CDR3 has 17 residues. The germline CDR1 and CDR2 sequences are SGHRS and YFSETQ.

In this sample, this clonotype turned up many times. CDR3 residues: CASSVSLAGTQYF. CDR3 sequence (DNA): TGTGCCAGCAGCGTATCCCTAGCCGGGACCCAGTACTTC. The chain employs TRBV9 and TRBJ2-5, with a possible D match to TRBD2 (5 bases). Trimming took off 1 base at V and 7 bases at J, with 11 bases between the two ends. Germline CDR1 and CDR2: SGDLS and YYNGEE. CDR3 length equals 13 residues.

This clonotype was recorded many times. The rearrangement uses TRBV2 and TRBJ2-2; 8 bases agree with TRBD1. Trimming removed 6 bases from V and 0 bases from J; junction bases left unmatched: 3. Germline V lookup: CDR1 SNHLY, CDR2 FYNNEI. The CDR3 is 15 amino acids. The CDR3 is CASRATGANTGELFF. The CDR3 region has the DNA TGTGCCAGCAGGGCGACAGGGGCGAACACCGGGGAGCTGTTTTTT.